This is a list of T cell receptor beta chains from one sample in a study of human CD8 memory T cell subsets. Reanalyzing the 5' RACE reads, TCRdb keeps one entry per CDR3 protein, without DNA. The table for this sample gives 9,000 to 15,000 distinct CDR3 sequences. The sequenced sample consisted of CD8+ T cells from PBMCs. The receptor source for this set is a human donor in good health. Both conserved end residues are part of each CDR3. Fields, in order: J gene, clone size, V gene, CDR3 protein. The listing skips clone size in some rows; elsewhere it reads once, few, many or a size class.

J: TRBJ2-7; size: NA; V: TRBV14; CDR3: CASSPYNYYEQYF
J: TRBJ2-7; size: NA; V: TRBV27; CDR3: CASSIITGAYEQYF
J: TRBJ1-2; size: medium-sized; V: TRBV7-9; CDR3: CASSLSTRIYGYTF
J: TRBJ2-7; size: NA; V: TRBV6-1; CDR3: CASSPSRGSTYEQYF
J: TRBJ1-5; size: NA; V: TRBV28; CDR3: CASSLRQGGQPQHF
J: TRBJ2-7; size: NA; V: TRBV7-2; CDR3: CASSAGTVAEQYF
J: TRBJ2-2; size: NA; V: TRBV28; CDR3: CASQDIPTSEGKTGELFF
J: TRBJ1-2; size: NA; V: TRBV7-3; CDR3: CASSPDRGYGYTF
J: TRBJ2-1; size: NA; V: TRBV4-3; CDR3: CASSQGTGGYNEQFF
J: TRBJ2-5; size: medium-sized; V: TRBV7-7; CDR3: CASSLGTATQETQYF
J: TRBJ2-7; size: NA; V: TRBV5-1; CDR3: CASSPGQTLNYEQYF
J: TRBJ2-7; size: NA; V: TRBV29-1; CDR3: CSAWAAAGGDLSYEQYF
J: TRBJ1-5; size: NA; V: TRBV27; CDR3: CASSLSVTISNQPQHF
J: TRBJ1-1; size: NA; V: TRBV7-9; CDR3: CASSPGQSNTEAFF
J: TRBJ2-1; size: NA; V: TRBV5-1; CDR3: CASSETGFSYNEQFF
J: TRBJ1-2; size: medium-sized; V: TRBV14; CDR3: CASSPVFYGYTF
J: TRBJ2-7; size: NA; V: TRBV20-1; CDR3: CSAREGSGYEQYF
J: TRBJ2-5; size: large; V: TRBV5-6; CDR3: CASSLTGFQETQYF
J: TRBJ2-2; size: NA; V: TRBV4-3; CDR3: CASSPPAVAGAGELFF
J: TRBJ2-1; size: NA; V: TRBV19; CDR3: CASSPTGLYNEQFF
J: TRBJ2-5; size: NA; V: TRBV7-9; CDR3: CASSPTTDWEETQYF
J: TRBJ1-1; size: NA; V: TRBV19; CDR3: CASTWTGPEAFF
J: TRBJ2-7; size: NA; V: TRBV6-5; CDR3: CASSYGTGDGYEQYF
J: TRBJ2-5; size: NA; V: TRBV25-1; CDR3: CASSDSGGRETQYF
J: TRBJ2-7; size: NA; V: TRBV19; CDR3: CASTGPGQGPYEQYF
J: TRBJ2-7; size: medium-sized; V: TRBV28; CDR3: CASSPLSDSSYEQYF
J: TRBJ2-5; size: NA; V: TRBV5-6; CDR3: CGWGQSGKTQYF
J: TRBJ2-5; size: medium-sized; V: TRBV4-2; CDR3: CASSQDIGYQETQYF
J: TRBJ2-4; size: NA; V: TRBV10-3; CDR3: CAISDTSGHLAKNIQYF
J: TRBJ2-5; size: NA; V: TRBV7-2; CDR3: CASSLGMAGIVSETQYF
J: TRBJ2-7; size: NA; V: TRBV9; CDR3: CASSDRVFSYEQYF
J: TRBJ2-5; size: NA; V: TRBV11-3; CDR3: CASSLGLAGQETQYF
J: TRBJ2-4; size: hyperexpanded; V: TRBV6-2/TRBV6-3; CDR3: CASSSGTAKNIQYF
J: TRBJ2-1; size: NA; V: TRBV5-1; CDR3: CASSSGLASYNEQFF
J: TRBJ2-1; size: medium-sized; V: TRBV7-9; CDR3: CASSFPGSPYNEQFF
J: TRBJ1-2; size: NA; V: TRBV27; CDR3: CASSPGHNYGYTF
J: TRBJ2-1; size: NA; V: TRBV20-1; CDR3: CSAREPDWNEQFF
J: TRBJ1-2; size: large; V: TRBV10-3; CDR3: CAISEVAEDNYGYTF
J: TRBJ1-5; size: NA; V: TRBV7-6; CDR3: CASSLQAEGYNQPQHF
J: TRBJ2-3; size: medium-sized; V: TRBV7-6; CDR3: CASSLSGSTDTQYF
J: TRBJ1-2; size: NA; V: TRBV4-1; CDR3: CASSQDRGDYGYTF